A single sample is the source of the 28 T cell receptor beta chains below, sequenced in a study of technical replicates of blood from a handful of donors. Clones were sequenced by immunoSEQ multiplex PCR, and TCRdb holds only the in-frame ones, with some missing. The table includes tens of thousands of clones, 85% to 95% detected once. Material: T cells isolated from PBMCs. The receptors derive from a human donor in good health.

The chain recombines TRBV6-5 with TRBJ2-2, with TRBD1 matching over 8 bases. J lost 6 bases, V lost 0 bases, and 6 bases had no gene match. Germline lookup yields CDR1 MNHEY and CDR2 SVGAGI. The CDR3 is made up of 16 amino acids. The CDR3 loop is CASSYSPGGRAGELFF. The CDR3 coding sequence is TGTGCCAGCAGTTACTCCCCAGGGGGCCGGGCCGGGGAGCTGTTTTTT.

The CDR3, as DNA: TGTGCCAGCAGCCGGGATGTGGATGGCTACACCTTC. Translated, it gives CASSRDVDGYTF. This chain connects TRBV6-5 to TRBJ1-2, with D uncertain. CDR1 MNHEY and CDR2 SVGAGI come from the germline V gene. V lost 6 bases, J lost 6 bases, and 11 bases lay in between. This CDR3 has 12 amino acids.

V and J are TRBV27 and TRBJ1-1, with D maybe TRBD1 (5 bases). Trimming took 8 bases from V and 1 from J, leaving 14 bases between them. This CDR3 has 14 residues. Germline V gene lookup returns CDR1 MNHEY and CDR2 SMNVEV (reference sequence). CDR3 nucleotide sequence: TGTGCCAGCTTCCCCGACAGCCGGAACACTGAAGCTTTCTTT. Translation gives CASFPDSRNTEAFF.

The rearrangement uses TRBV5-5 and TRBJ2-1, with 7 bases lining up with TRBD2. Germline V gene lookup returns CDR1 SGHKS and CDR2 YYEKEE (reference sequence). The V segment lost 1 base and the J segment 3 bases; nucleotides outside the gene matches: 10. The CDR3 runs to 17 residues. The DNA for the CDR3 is TGTGCCAGCAGCTTGTGGGCTAGCGGCACTTTCTACAATGAGCAGTTCTTC. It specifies CASSLWASGTFYNEQFF.

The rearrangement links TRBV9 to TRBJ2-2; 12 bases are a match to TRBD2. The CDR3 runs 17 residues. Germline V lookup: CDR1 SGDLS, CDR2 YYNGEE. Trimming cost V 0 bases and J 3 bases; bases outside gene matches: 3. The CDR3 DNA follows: TGTGCCAGCAGCGTAGTCCCTAGCGGGGGGGACACCGGGGAGCTGTTTTTT. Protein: CASSVVPSGGDTGELFF. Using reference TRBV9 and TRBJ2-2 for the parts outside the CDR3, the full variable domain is DSGVTQTPKHLITATGQRVTLRCSPRSGDLSVYWYQQSLDQGLQFLIQYYNGEERAKGNILERFSAQQFPDLHSELNLSSLELGDSALYFCASSVVPSGGDTGELFFGEGSRLTVL.

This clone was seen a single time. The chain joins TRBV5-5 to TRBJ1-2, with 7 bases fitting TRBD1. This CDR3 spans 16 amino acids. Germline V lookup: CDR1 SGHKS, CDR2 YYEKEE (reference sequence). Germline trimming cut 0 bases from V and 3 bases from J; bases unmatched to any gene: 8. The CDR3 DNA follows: TGTGCCAGCAGCTTGGAAGGAGGGGGCTACCACTATGGCTACACCTTC. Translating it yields CASSLEGGGYHYGYTF.

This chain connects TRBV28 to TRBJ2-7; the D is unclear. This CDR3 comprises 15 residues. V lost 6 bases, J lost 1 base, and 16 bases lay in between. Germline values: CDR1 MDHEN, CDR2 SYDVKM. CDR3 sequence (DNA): TGTGCCAGCAGCTCTATTTTCCCCCCATCCTACGAGCAGTACTTC. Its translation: CASSSIFPPSYEQYF.

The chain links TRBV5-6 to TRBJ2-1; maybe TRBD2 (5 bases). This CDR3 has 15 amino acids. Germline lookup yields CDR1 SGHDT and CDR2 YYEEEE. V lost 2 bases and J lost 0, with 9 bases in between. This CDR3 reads CASSFERDSYNEQFF. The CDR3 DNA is TGTGCCAGCAGCTTCGAGAGGGACTCCTACAATGAGCAGTTCTTC.

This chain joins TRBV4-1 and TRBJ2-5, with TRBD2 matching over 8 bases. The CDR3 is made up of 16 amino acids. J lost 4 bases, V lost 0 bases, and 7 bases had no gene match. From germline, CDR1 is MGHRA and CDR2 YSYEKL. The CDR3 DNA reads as TGCGCCAGCAGCCAAGATCTGACTAGCGACTCAGAGACCCAGTACTTC. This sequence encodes CASSQDLTSDSETQYF.

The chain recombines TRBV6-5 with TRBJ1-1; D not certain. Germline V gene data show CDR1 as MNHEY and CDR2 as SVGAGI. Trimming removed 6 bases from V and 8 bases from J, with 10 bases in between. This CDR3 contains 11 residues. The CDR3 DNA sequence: TGTGCCAGCAGGCGTCGAGGGGAAGCTTTCTTT. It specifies CASRRRGEAFF.

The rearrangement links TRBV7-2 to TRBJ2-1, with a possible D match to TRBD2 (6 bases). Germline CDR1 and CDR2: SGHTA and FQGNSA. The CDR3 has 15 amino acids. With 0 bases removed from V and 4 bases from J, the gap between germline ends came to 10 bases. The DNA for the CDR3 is TGTGCCAGCAGCTTAGCGGTAGCGGAGTACAATGAGCAGTTCTTC. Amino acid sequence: CASSLAVAEYNEQFF.

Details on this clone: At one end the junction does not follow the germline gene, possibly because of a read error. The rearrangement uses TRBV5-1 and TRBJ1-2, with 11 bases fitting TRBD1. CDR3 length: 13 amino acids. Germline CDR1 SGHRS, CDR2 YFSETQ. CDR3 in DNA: TGCGCCAGCAGCTTGGGGACAGGGGGCGCGGTAGCCTTC. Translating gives CASSLGTGGAVAF.

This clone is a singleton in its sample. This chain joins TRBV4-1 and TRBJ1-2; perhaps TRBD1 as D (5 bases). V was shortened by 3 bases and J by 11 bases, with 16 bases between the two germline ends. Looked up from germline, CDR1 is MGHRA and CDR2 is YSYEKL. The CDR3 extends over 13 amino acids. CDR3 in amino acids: CASSHWNRSSYTF. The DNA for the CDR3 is TGCGCCAGCAGCCATTGGAACAGGTCGAGTTACACCTTC.

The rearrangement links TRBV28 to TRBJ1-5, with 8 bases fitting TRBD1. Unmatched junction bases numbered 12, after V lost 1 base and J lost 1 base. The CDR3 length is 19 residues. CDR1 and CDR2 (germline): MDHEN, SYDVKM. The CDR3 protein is CASSLFRTGNRQSNQPQHF. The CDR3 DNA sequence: TGTGCCAGCAGTTTATTTCGGACAGGGAACCGTCAGAGCAATCAGCCCCAGCATTTT.

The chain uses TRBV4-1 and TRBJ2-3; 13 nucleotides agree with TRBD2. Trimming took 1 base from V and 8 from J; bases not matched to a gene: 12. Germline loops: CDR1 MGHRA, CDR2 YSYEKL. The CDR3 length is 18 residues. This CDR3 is CASSQGTPLAGGRGTQYF. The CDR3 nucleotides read TGCGCCAGCAGCCAAGGCACCCCACTAGCGGGGGGGCGGGGTACGCAGTATTTT.

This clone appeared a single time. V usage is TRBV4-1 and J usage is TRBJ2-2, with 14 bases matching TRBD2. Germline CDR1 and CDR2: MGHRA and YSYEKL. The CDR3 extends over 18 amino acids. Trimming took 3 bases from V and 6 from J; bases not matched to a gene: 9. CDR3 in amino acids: CASSQLRLAGGVAGELFF. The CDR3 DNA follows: TGCGCCAGCAGCCAGTTGAGACTAGCGGGAGGGGTAGCCGGGGAGCTGTTTTTT.

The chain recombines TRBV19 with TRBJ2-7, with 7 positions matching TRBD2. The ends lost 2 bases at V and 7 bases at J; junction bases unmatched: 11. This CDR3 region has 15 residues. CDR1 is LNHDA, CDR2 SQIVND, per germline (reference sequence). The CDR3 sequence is CASSIRGFGGFEQYF. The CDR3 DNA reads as TGTGCCAGTAGTATAAGGGGCTTCGGGGGGTTTGAGCAGTACTTC.

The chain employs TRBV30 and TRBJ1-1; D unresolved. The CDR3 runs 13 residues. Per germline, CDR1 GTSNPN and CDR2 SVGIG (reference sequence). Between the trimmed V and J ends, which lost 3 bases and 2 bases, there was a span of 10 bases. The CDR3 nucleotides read TGTGCCTGGAGCTCGGTAATAAACACTGAAGCTTTCTTT. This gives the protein CAWSSVINTEAFF.

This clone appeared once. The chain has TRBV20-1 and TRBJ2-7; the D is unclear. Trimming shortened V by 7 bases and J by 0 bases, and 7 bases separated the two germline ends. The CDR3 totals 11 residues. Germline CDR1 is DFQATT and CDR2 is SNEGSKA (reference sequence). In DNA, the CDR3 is TGCAGTGGAGGTACCTCCTACGAGCAGTACTTC. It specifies CSGGTSYEQYF.

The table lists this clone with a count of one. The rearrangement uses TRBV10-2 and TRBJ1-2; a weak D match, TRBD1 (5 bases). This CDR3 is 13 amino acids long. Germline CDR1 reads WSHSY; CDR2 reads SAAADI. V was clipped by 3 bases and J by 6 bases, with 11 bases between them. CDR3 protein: CASSDGAGNGYTF. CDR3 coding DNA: TGCGCCAGCAGTGATGGGGCAGGGAATGGCTACACCTTC.

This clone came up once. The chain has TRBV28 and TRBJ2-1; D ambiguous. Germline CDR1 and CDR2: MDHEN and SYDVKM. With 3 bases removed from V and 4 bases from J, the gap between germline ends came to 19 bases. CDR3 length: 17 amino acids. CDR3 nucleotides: TGTGCCAGCAGTTTCAATCCCCCCAGGCACAGTTACAATGAGCAGTTCTTC. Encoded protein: CASSFNPPRHSYNEQFF.

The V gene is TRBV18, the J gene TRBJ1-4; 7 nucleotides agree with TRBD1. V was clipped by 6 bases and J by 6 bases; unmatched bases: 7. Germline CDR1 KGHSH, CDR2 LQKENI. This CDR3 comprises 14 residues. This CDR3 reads CASSEWTGDEKLFF. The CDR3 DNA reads TGTGCCAGCTCCGAGTGGACAGGAGATGAAAAACTGTTTTTT.

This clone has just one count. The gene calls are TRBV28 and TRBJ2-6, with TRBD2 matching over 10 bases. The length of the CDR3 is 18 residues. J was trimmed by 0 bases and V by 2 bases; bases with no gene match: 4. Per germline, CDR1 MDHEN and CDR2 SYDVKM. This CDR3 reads CASSLGLAVRSGANVLTF. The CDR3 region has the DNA TGTGCCAGCAGTTTAGGACTAGCGGTCCGCTCTGGGGCCAACGTCCTGACTTTC.

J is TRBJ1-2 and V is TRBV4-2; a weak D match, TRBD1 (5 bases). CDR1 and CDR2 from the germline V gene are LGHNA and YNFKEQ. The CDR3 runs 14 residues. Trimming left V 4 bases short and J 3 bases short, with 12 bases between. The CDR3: CASSPLGGDYGYTF. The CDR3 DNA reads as TGTGCCAGCAGCCCCCTGGGAGGGGACTATGGCTACACCTTC.

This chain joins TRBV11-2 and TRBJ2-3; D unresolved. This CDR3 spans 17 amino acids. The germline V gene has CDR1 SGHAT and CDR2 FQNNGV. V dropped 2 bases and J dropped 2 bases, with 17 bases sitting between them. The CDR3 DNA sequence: TGTGCCAGCAGCTTAACAACCCGGGTGGTTATCACAGATACGCAGTATTTT. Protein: CASSLTTRVVITDTQYF. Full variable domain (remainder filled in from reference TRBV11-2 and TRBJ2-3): EAGVAQSPRYKIIEKRQSVAFWCNPISGHATLYWYQQILGQGPKLLIQFQNNGVVDDSQLPKDRFSAERLKGVDSTLKIQPAKLEDSAVYLCASSLTTRVVITDTQYFGPGTRLTVL.

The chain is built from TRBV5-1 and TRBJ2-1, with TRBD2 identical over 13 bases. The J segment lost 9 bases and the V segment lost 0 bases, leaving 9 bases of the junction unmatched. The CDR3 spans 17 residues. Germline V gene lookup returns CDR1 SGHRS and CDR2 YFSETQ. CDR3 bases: TGCGCCAGCAGCTTGGGACTAGCGGGAGGCCCCGCTCTTGAGCAGTTCTTC. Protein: CASSLGLAGGPALEQFF. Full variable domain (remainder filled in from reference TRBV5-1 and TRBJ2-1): KAGVTQTPRYLIKTRGQQVTLSCSPISGHRSVSWYQQTPGQGLQFLFEYFSETQRNKGNFPGRFSGRQFSNSRSEMNVSTLELGDSALYLCASSLGLAGGPALEQFFGPGTRLTVL.

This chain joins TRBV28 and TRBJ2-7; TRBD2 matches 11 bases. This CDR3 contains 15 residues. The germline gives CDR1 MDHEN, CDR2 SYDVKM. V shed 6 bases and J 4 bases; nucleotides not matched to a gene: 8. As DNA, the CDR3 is TGTGCCAGCAGCTCAGAGGGACTAGCGGATTACGAGCAGTACTTC. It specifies CASSSEGLADYEQYF.

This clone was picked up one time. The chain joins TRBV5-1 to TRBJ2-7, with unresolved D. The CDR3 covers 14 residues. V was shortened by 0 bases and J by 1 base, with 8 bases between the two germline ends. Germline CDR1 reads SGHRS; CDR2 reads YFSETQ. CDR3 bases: TGCGCCAGCAGCTTGGTGGGCCCTTCCTACGAGCAGTACTTC. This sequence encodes CASSLVGPSYEQYF.